The rows below give T cell receptor beta chains drawn from one sample of a study of blood T cell repertoires in COVID-19. TCRdb keeps only in-frame clones here, not all; method: immunoSEQ multiplex PCR. The table has some 180,000 clones, around 83% seen once. Sequenced material: peripheral blood. Source of these receptors: a human donor in a cohort sampled during active COVID-19. Both conserved end residues are part of each CDR3. A D gene is named only where the DNA matches it firmly. The listing skips clone size in some rows; elsewhere it reads once, few, many or a size class.

d_gene: .
abundance: .
j_gene: TRBJ1-4
v_gene: TRBV18
CDR3aa: CASSKGATNEKLFF
CDR3nt: TGTGCCAGCTCCAAGGGGGCAACTAATGAAAAACTGTTTTTT

d_gene: TRBD1
abundance: .
j_gene: TRBJ1-2
v_gene: TRBV27
CDR3aa: CASSFLGTDSNYGYTF
CDR3nt: TGTGCCAGCAGTTTCCTTGGGACAGACTCTAACTATGGCTACACCTTC

d_gene: TRBD2
abundance: .
j_gene: TRBJ2-5
v_gene: TRBV28
CDR3aa: CASSFLLAGQETQYF
CDR3nt: TGTGCCAGCAGTTTCCTGCTAGCGGGCCAAGAGACCCAGTACTTC

d_gene: TRBD2
abundance: .
j_gene: TRBJ2-1
v_gene: TRBV11-3
CDR3aa: CASSLDLAGRSYNEQFF
CDR3nt: TGTGCCAGCAGCTTAGATCTAGCGGGACGCTCCTACAATGAGCAGTTCTTC

d_gene: .
abundance: .
j_gene: TRBJ2-2
v_gene: TRBV7-2
CDR3aa: CASRRENTGELFF
CDR3nt: TGTGCCAGCAGACGGGAGAACACCGGGGAGCTGTTTTTT

d_gene: TRBD2
abundance: .
j_gene: TRBJ2-7
v_gene: TRBV4-2
CDR3aa: CASSGSGSSYEQYF
CDR3nt: TGTGCCAGCAGCGGGAGCGGGAGCTCCTACGAGCAGTACTTC

d_gene: .
abundance: .
j_gene: TRBJ1-4
v_gene: TRBV18
CDR3aa: CASSPPGGVATNEKLFF
CDR3nt: TGTGCCAGCTCACCCCCGGGGGGCGTCGCAACTAATGAAAAACTGTTTTTT

d_gene: .
abundance: once
j_gene: TRBJ1-6
v_gene: TRBV6-4
CDR3aa: CASSRTDNSPLHF
CDR3nt: TGTGCCAGCAGCCGCACGGATAATTCACCCCTCCACTTT

d_gene: TRBD2
abundance: once
j_gene: TRBJ2-2
v_gene: TRBV9
CDR3aa: CASSVATSVTGELFF
CDR3nt: TGTGCCAGCAGCGTAGCTACTAGCGTCACCGGGGAGCTGTTTTTT

d_gene: TRBD2
abundance: .
j_gene: TRBJ2-3
v_gene: TRBV7-9
CDR3aa: CASSLGAGGPFTDTQYF
CDR3nt: TGTGCCAGCAGCTTGGGAGCGGGAGGGCCATTCACAGATACGCAGTATTTT

d_gene: TRBD2
abundance: .
j_gene: TRBJ2-3
v_gene: TRBV30
CDR3aa: CAWSEGGLARTDTQYF
CDR3nt: TGTGCCTGGAGTGAAGGGGGACTAGCGCGCACAGATACGCAGTATTTT

d_gene: .
abundance: .
j_gene: TRBJ1-1
v_gene: TRBV7-2
CDR3aa: CASSHLEFMNTEAFF
CDR3nt: TGTGCCAGCAGCCACTTGGAGTTCATGAACACTGAAGCTTTCTTT

d_gene: .
abundance: .
j_gene: TRBJ2-7
v_gene: TRBV3-1/TRBV3-2
CDR3aa: CASSQGLSSYEQYF
CDR3nt: TGTGCCAGCAGCCAAGGGTTGAGCTCCTACGAGCAGTACTTC

d_gene: TRBD1
abundance: once
j_gene: TRBJ1-1
v_gene: TRBV15
CDR3aa: CATSIRDSLQNTEAFF
CDR3nt: TGTGCCACCAGCATTAGGGACAGCCTCCAGAACACTGAAGCTTTCTTT

d_gene: .
abundance: .
j_gene: TRBJ1-2
v_gene: TRBV6-5
CDR3aa: CASSYSSGYNYGYTF
CDR3nt: TGTGCCAGCAGTTACTCGTCGGGATATAACTATGGCTACACCTTC

d_gene: TRBD1
abundance: .
j_gene: TRBJ2-7
v_gene: TRBV12-3/TRBV12-4
CDR3aa: CASRLDRGYEQYF
CDR3nt: TGTGCCAGCAGGCTGGACAGGGGCTACGAGCAGTACTTC

d_gene: TRBD1
abundance: .
j_gene: TRBJ2-3
v_gene: TRBV28
CDR3aa: CASSQGDRARNTQYF
CDR3nt: TGTGCCAGCAGTCAGGGAGACAGGGCGAGAAATACGCAGTATTTT

d_gene: TRBD1
abundance: .
j_gene: TRBJ2-2
v_gene: TRBV30
CDR3aa: CAWSKGAPGELFF
CDR3nt: TGTGCCTGGAGTAAGGGGGCGCCCGGGGAGCTGTTTTTT

d_gene: .
abundance: .
j_gene: TRBJ1-6
v_gene: TRBV6-1
CDR3aa: CASSEQGSYNSPLHF
CDR3nt: TGTGCCAGCAGTGAACAGGGCTCCTATAATTCACCCCTCCACTTT

d_gene: TRBD2
abundance: .
j_gene: TRBJ2-1
v_gene: TRBV28
CDR3aa: CASSLYMAGGPWDNEQFF
CDR3nt: TGTGCCAGCAGTTTATATATGGCGGGAGGGCCGTGGGACAATGAGCAGTTCTTC

d_gene: .
abundance: once
j_gene: TRBJ1-5
v_gene: TRBV7-9
CDR3aa: CASRTAENQPQHF
CDR3nt: TGTGCCAGCAGGACAGCTGAGAATCAGCCCCAGCATTTT

d_gene: TRBD2
abundance: .
j_gene: TRBJ2-1
v_gene: TRBV7-9
CDR3aa: CASSLGSGSPEQFF
CDR3nt: TGTGCCAGCAGCTTAGGTAGCGGGAGTCCTGAGCAGTTCTTC

d_gene: TRBD1
abundance: .
j_gene: TRBJ2-3
v_gene: TRBV30
CDR3aa: CAWSPGQGGDTQYF
CDR3nt: TGTGCCTGGAGCCCTGGACAGGGCGGTGATACGCAGTATTTT

d_gene: .
abundance: few
j_gene: TRBJ2-2
v_gene: TRBV25-1
CDR3aa: CASSKDTRLTGELFF
CDR3nt: TGTGCCAGCAGTAAGGACACCCGGCTGACCGGGGAGCTGTTTTTT

d_gene: TRBD2
abundance: .
j_gene: TRBJ2-3
v_gene: TRBV7-2
CDR3aa: CASSLVLAGGGNTQYF
CDR3nt: TGTGCCAGCAGCTTAGTACTAGCGGGAGGAGGAAATACGCAGTATTTT

d_gene: .
abundance: .
j_gene: TRBJ2-1
v_gene: TRBV7-8
CDR3aa: CASSLVGRGIGSYNEQFF
CDR3nt: TGTGCCAGCAGCTTAGTGGGTCGCGGGATAGGGTCCTACAATGAGCAGTTCTTC